Listed below are T cell receptor beta chains from one sample, sequenced in a study of regulatory T cells in long-lasting Graves disease. TCRdb recomputed calls from the multiplex PCR reads with MiXCR, one row per CDR3 protein. This table has 530,000 or so distinct CDR3 sequences, about 16% appearing once. These data were likewise used in another study, on T cells in Graves' hyperthyroidism and ophthalmopathy.

The source was peripheral blood mononuclear cells (PBMCs), collected at new diagnosis, from a patient treated with antithyroid drugs. The receptors originated from a young man with Graves disease. Each CDR3 is given with its conserved first and last residue. A D gene is named only where the DNA matches it firmly. Clone size is given for some rows only: seen once, a few or many times, or a class if the clone is expanded.

cdr3_length clone_size j_call d_call v_call cdr3_nt cdr3_aa
17 NA TRBJ2-7 NA TRBV4-2 TGTGCCAGCAGCCAATGGCTTGTCAGGGGCCTCTCCTACGAGCAGTACTTC CASSQWLVRGLSYEQYF
16 few TRBJ2-3 NA TRBV5-1 TGCGCCAGCAGCTTGGCCCTCGGCCCCGCCCTAGATACGCAGTATTTT CASSLALGPALDTQYF
13 NA TRBJ2-4 NA TRBV28 TGTGCCAGCACATCAGAACAGAAAAACATTCAGTACTTC CASTSEQKNIQYF
14 NA TRBJ2-1 NA TRBV20-1 TGCAGTGCAGGACGGGGGCGGGCATACAATGAGCAGTTCTTC CSAGRGRAYNEQFF
15 few TRBJ2-3 TRBD1 TRBV5-4 TGTGCCAGCAGGTACAGGGACAGGGGTGCAGATACGCAGTATTTT CASRYRDRGADTQYF
16 NA TRBJ1-5 NA TRBV4-2 TGTGCCAGCAGCCAAGACCCAGGGGCAAGCAATCAGCCCCAGCATTTT CASSQDPGASNQPQHF
15 NA TRBJ1-2 NA TRBV6-2/TRBV6-3 TGTGCCAGCAGTTACTCGATCGGGGCAGGGTATGGCTACACCTTC CASSYSIGAGYGYTF
15 many TRBJ1-2 NA TRBV6-5 TGTGCCAGCAGTTACTCGGACGCAGGGAACTATGGCTACACCTTC CASSYSDAGNYGYTF
13 many TRBJ1-1 NA TRBV15 TGTGCCACCACTAGGTGGGGGAACACTGAAGCTTTCTTT CATTRWGNTEAFF
14 many TRBJ1-5 TRBD1 TRBV28 TGTGCCAGCAGTGGGCAGGGGGCAAGACAGCCCCAGCATTTT CASSGQGARQPQHF
14 NA TRBJ1-2 NA TRBV20-1 TGCAGTGCTCCAAAGGACAGAGCTAACTATGGCTACACCTTC CSAPKDRANYGYTF
14 many TRBJ2-5 TRBD2 TRBV5-1 TGCGCCAGCAGCTTGGGGACTAGCGAGGAGACCCAGTACTTC CASSLGTSEETQYF
15 many TRBJ2-7 TRBD1 TRBV20-1 TGCAGTGCTAGAGATGGACAGGGTGGGTCCTACGAGCAGTACTTC CSARDGQGGSYEQYF
18 many TRBJ1-1 NA TRBV10-3 TGTGCCATCAGTGAGCCAAAGGGTATACGGGGGGCTGAAACTGAAGCTTTCTTT CAISEPKGIRGAETEAFF
12 many TRBJ1-1 NA TRBV11-2 TGTGCCAGCAGTGGGGGCGGACCGAAAGCTTTCTTT CASSGGGPKAFF
22 NA TRBJ2-2 TRBD2 TRBV12-5 TGTGCTAGTGGTTTGGTAAGGAGGGGACTAGCGGCCGATAATAACAACACCGGGGAGCTGTTTTTT CASGLVRRGLAADNNNTGELFF
14 few TRBJ1-4 NA TRBV7-9 TGTGCCGGGGGACTGCCGGACGGGGATGAAAAACTGTTTTTT CAGGLPDGDEKLFF
15 many TRBJ1-2 TRBD1 TRBV11-2 TGTGCCAGCAGCCCAGGACAGGGGGTATCTTATGGCTACACCTTC CASSPGQGVSYGYTF
16 many TRBJ2-7 NA TRBV6-9 TGTGCCAGCAGTTACAACCTCGAGCGGCTTTCCTACGAGCAGTACTTC CASSYNLERLSYEQYF
13 many TRBJ1-1 TRBD1 TRBV30 TGTGCCTGGGATACAGGGGGGTACACTGAAGCTTTCTTT CAWDTGGYTEAFF
21 many TRBJ1-1 TRBD1 TRBV3-1 TGTGCCAGCAGCCATCTCCTGAGCCGCGGGCAGGGGGCACTTGGGAACACTGAAGCTTTCTTT CASSHLLSRGQGALGNTEAFF
15 many TRBJ1-1 NA TRBV27 TGTGCCAGCAGTTTGGGTGGGCCAGCGAACACTGAAGCTTTCTTT CASSLGGPANTEAFF
14 few TRBJ2-7 NA TRBV19 TGTGCCAGTAGTGCCACGGGATCCTACTTGAAGCAGTACTTC CASSATGSYLKQYF